The text below deals with one T cell receptor (beta chain). The antigen is unknown. The sample originates from a study of lymphopenia after photon versus proton radiotherapy. Findings and caveats of the study: Proton therapy kept repertoires fairly stable, unlike photons, which gained effector/memory cells.

The V gene end was trimmed by 6 bases and the J gene end by 6 bases; junction bases not matched to a gene: 3. There are 12 residues in the CDR3. The germline V gene has CDR1 SNHLY and CDR2 FYNNEI. Repertoires were generated with immunoSEQ multiplex PCR, while TCRdb's copy carries only in-frame clones and drops some. The sample records about 26,000 clones, approximately 85% being singletons. The chain employs TRBV2 and TRBJ2-7, with 9 bases matching TRBD1. Sequenced material: peripheral blood, taken from a patient treated with photon-based radiotherapy. This receptor was identified in a man aged 25 to 40 with gastric cancer. The chain's CDR3 is CASSQQGAEQYF. The CDR3 DNA follows: TGTGCCAGCAGCCAACAGGGGGCCGAGCAGTACTTC.